The 22 T cell receptor beta chains given below trace back to one sample, sequenced in a study of Ad26.COV2.S vaccination and SARS-CoV-2 variants. The assay was immunoSEQ multiplex PCR, and TCRdb's table has in-frame clones only and misses some. The repertoire holds 200,000 to 300,000 clones, with approximately 87% as singletons. Treatment specified: some 20 received Ad26.COV2.S at low or high dose, single or two shots; about 5 received placebo; per-sample allocation not given. Samples were taken on day 63 after the first vaccine or placebo injection. The starting material was peripheral blood, obtained in a trial of Ad26.COV2.S vaccine versus placebo. Every receptor here comes from a person between 18 and 65 years old who received the Ad26.COV2.S COVID-19 vaccine or a placebo.

The chain joins TRBV2 to TRBJ2-3, with 7 bases identical to TRBD1. This CDR3 is built from 12 residues. V shed 6 bases, J shed 5 bases, and the junction held 2 bases outside the gene matches. In germline, CDR1 is SNHLY, CDR2 FYNNEI. As DNA, the CDR3 is TGTGCCAGCAGCCGACAGGGAGATACGCAGTATTTT. It yields the protein CASSRQGDTQYF. The full variable domain, in which reference TRBV2 and TRBJ2-3 provide the parts outside the CDR3, is EPEVTQTPSHQVTQMGQEVILRCVPISNHLYFYWYRQILGQKVEFLVSFYNNEISEKSEIFDDQFSVERPDGSNFTLKIRSTKLEDSAMYFCASSRQGDTQYFGPGTRLTVL.

The rearrangement uses TRBV5-6 and TRBJ2-1; 8 bases match TRBD1. The length of the CDR3 is 15 residues. J gave up 4 bases and V 4 bases, and 7 bases lay outside the gene matches. Per germline, CDR1 SGHDT and CDR2 YYEEEE. CDR3 DNA sequence: TGTGCCAGCAGCACGGACAGGGTTTATTACAATGAGCAGTTCTTC. Translated, it gives CASSTDRVYYNEQFF.

This clone was recorded only once. V is TRBV19 and J is TRBJ2-1, with D perhaps matching TRBD1 or TRBD2 (5 bases each). The CDR3 length is 15 residues. Germline V gene lookup returns CDR1 LNHDA and CDR2 SQIVND (reference sequence). V dropped 6 bases and J dropped 10 bases, with 22 bases sitting between them. Written as DNA, the CDR3 is TGTGCCAGTAGCCGGGACCCTGGCTCGGGATTGGAGCAGTTCTTC. Its protein product is CASSRDPGSGLEQFF.

The chain recombines TRBV7-6 with TRBJ2-7; 8 positions match TRBD2. Looked up from germline, CDR1 is SGHVS and CDR2 is FNYEAQ. The CDR3 has 16 amino acids. V gave up 5 bases and J gave up 3 bases; unmatched junction bases: 12. CDR3 nucleotide sequence: TGTGCCAGCAGCCCCTCATTCGTTAGCGGGAACTACGAGCAGTACTTC. It specifies CASSPSFVSGNYEQYF.

The sample holds one count of this clone. V gene TRBV19 combines with J gene TRBJ1-4, with D possibly being TRBD1 (5 bases). The germline gives CDR1 LNHDA, CDR2 SQIVND (reference sequence). The V end lost 3 bases, the J end lost 8 bases, and 19 bases lay between the germline ends. The CDR3 has 16 amino acids. As DNA, the CDR3 is TGTGCCAGTAGTATTCCGTCAGGGTCCGATACAGAAAAACTGTTTTTT. Residues: CASSIPSGSDTEKLFF. Together with reference TRBV19 and TRBJ1-4, the CDR3 gives the full variable domain: DGGITQSPKYLFRKEGQNVTLSCEQNLNHDAMYWYRQDPGQGLRLIYYSQIVNDFQKGDIAEGYSVSREKKESFPLTVTSAQKNPTAFYLCASSIPSGSDTEKLFFGSGTQLSVL.

This chain joins TRBV4-3 and TRBJ2-1; 14 nucleotides agree with TRBD2. The germline gives CDR1 LGHNA, CDR2 YSLEER. Trimming at V came to 3 bases and at J to 10 bases, leaving 5 bases not matched to a gene. CDR3 length: 15 residues. CDR3 amino acids: CASSHGTSGRREQFF. Here the CDR3 DNA reads TGCGCCAGCAGCCATGGGACTAGCGGGAGAAGAGAGCAGTTCTTC.

Turning to this clone: At the DNA level, this CDR3 is encoded by other sequences in the same sample as well. The V gene is TRBV30, the J gene TRBJ2-7; D not resolved. V was trimmed by 1 base and J by 1 base, leaving 8 bases between them. The CDR3 has 13 residues. Germline CDR1 reads GTSNPN; CDR2 reads SVGIG (reference sequence). This CDR3 is CAWSGTVSYEQYF. As DNA, the CDR3 is TGTGCCTGGAGTGGAACAGTTTCCTACGAGCAGTACTTC.

The genes are TRBV5-1 and TRBJ2-7; 10 bases line up with TRBD1. The ends lost 3 bases at V and 2 bases at J; junction bases unmatched: 5. CDR3 length: 15 amino acids. Germline CDR1 SGHRS, CDR2 YFSETQ. DNA of the CDR3: TGCGCCAGCAGCTCGGGACAGGGGTTAGCCTACGAGCAGTACTTC. This encodes CASSSGQGLAYEQYF.

This clone has a single count. The chain couples TRBV5-6 to TRBJ1-1; the D is unclear. The ends were cut back, 8 bases at V and 1 base at J, with 15 bases in the middle. This CDR3 region has 14 residues. The germline V gene has CDR1 SGHDT and CDR2 YYEEEE. The CDR3 region is CASHSGRENTEAFF. CDR3 DNA: TGTGCCAGTCACTCCGGACGGGAGAACACTGAAGCTTTCTTT.

This clone showed up just once. The rearrangement links TRBV27 to TRBJ1-4; no clear D gene. This CDR3 spans 12 amino acids. Germline lookup yields CDR1 MNHEY and CDR2 SMNVEV (reference sequence). V was clipped by 8 bases and J by 4 bases, with 8 bases between them. CDR3 residues: CASRGVNEKLFF. The CDR3 DNA reads TGTGCCAGCCGCGGGGTTAATGAAAAACTGTTTTTT.

This sequence joins TRBV27 and TRBJ2-7; tentative D call: TRBD2 (7 bases). The V end was cut by 5 bases, the J end by 2 bases, with 13 bases between. Germline values: CDR1 MNHEY, CDR2 SMNVEV (reference sequence). This CDR3 contains 14 residues. CDR3 bases: TGTGCCAGCAGTCCGCGGGGGCTTCCCTACGAGCAGTACTTC. Protein product: CASSPRGLPYEQYF.

This clone was seen only once. The rearrangement joins TRBV4-2 to TRBJ2-7; TRBD2 agrees at 9 bases. After removal of 4 bases from V and 2 bases from J, the junction contained 6 bases not matched to a gene. The CDR3 loop spans 15 amino acids. The germline V gene has CDR1 LGHNA and CDR2 YNFKEQ. CDR3 sequence reads: CASSPLAGGTYEQYF. DNA of the CDR3: TGTGCCAGCAGCCCCCTCGCGGGAGGGACCTACGAGCAGTACTTC.

The chain couples TRBV19 to TRBJ2-3; TRBD2 aligns across 9 bases. Germline V gene sequence: CDR1 LNHDA, CDR2 SQIVND (reference sequence). The CDR3 is 15 amino acids. V lost 8 bases to trimming and J lost 5 bases; unmatched junction nucleotides: 11. This chain's CDR3 is CASPPPTSGGDTQYF. Here the CDR3 DNA reads TGTGCCAGTCCCCCACCGACTAGCGGTGGAGATACGCAGTATTTT.

J is TRBJ2-5 and V is TRBV7-9; 10 bases agree with TRBD2. After removal of 2 bases from V and 5 bases from J, the junction contained 5 bases not matched to a gene. The CDR3 is 15 amino acids. The V gene's germline CDR1 is SEHNR and CDR2 FQNEAQ (reference sequence). The CDR3: CASSLSGGADETQYF. In nucleotides, the CDR3 is TGTGCCAGCAGCTTAAGCGGGGGGGCCGATGAGACCCAGTACTTC.

The rearrangement links TRBV5-1 to TRBJ2-1, with 11 bases lining up with TRBD2. Germline assignment: CDR1 SGHRS and CDR2 YFSETQ. V lost 0 bases, J lost 12 bases, and 8 bases stayed unmatched. The CDR3 runs 15 residues. In DNA form, the CDR3 reads TGCGCCAGCAGCTTGGGACTAGCGGGGTCAAGTGGGCAGTTCTTC. Protein: CASSLGLAGSSGQFF.

This clone was seen a single time. This sequence joins TRBV11-3 and TRBJ2-3; TRBD2 might be the D (6 bases). The germline V gene has CDR1 SGHNT and CDR2 YENEEA. With 4 bases removed from V and 2 bases from J, the gap between germline ends came to 13 bases. The CDR3 extends over 15 amino acids. The CDR3 coding sequence is TGTGCCAGCAGCTCCTCCGGGAGCCCCACAGATACGCAGTATTTT. This encodes CASSSSGSPTDTQYF.

This sequence joins TRBV15 and TRBJ2-5, with D unclear. The CDR3 is made up of 12 amino acids. CDR1 is LNHNV and CDR2 is YYDKDF in the germline V gene (reference sequence). Trimming pared 5 bases from V and 4 bases from J, leaving 8 bases between. The CDR3 DNA follows: TGTGCCACCAGCCGACCCCCAGAGACCCAGTACTTC. The encoded protein is CATSRPPETQYF.

In nucleotides, the CDR3 is TGTGCCAGCTCGTACACAGGGGCGGAGAATACGCAGTATTTT. Amino acid sequence: CASSYTGAENTQYF. V and J are TRBV18 and TRBJ2-3, with TRBD1 matching over 7 bases. Germline CDR1 and CDR2: KGHSH and LQKENI. This CDR3 is 14 amino acids long. J lost 7 bases, V lost 6 bases, and 10 bases had no gene match.

The chain joins TRBV7-2 to TRBJ2-7; 10 nucleotides match TRBD2. The CDR3 sequence is 16 residues long. The trim removed 5 bases at V and 2 bases at J, leaving 9 bases unmatched. The germline CDR1 and CDR2 sequences are SGHTA and FQGNSA. The CDR3 DNA is TGTGCCAGCAGCCCATCCGGGACTAGCGAGGCCTACGAGCAGTACTTC. Residues: CASSPSGTSEAYEQYF.

The chain combines TRBV30 with TRBJ2-5, with 7 bases that match TRBD2. This CDR3 is built from 15 residues. V was clipped by 0 bases and J by 2 bases; unmatched bases: 6. From germline, CDR1 is GTSNPN and CDR2 SVGIG (reference sequence). CDR3 nucleotides: TGTGCCTGGAGTGTACTTGCGGGAGTGCAAGAGACCCAGTACTTC. Amino acids: CAWSVLAGVQETQYF.

In its sample, this clone was seen once. The V and J genes are TRBV6-4 and TRBJ2-7; either TRBD1 or TRBD2 may fit D (5 bases each). Germline CDR1 MRHNA, CDR2 SNTAGT. The CDR3 contains 12 residues. Trimming shortened V by 8 bases and J by 6 bases, and 14 bases separated the two germline ends. The CDR3 here is CASASRESEQYF. For the CDR3, the DNA is TGTGCCAGCGCCTCCAGGGAGAGCGAGCAGTACTTC.

The V gene is TRBV6-1, the J gene TRBJ1-5; possibly TRBD1 for D (5 bases). CDR3 length: 14 residues. Trimming took off 1 base at V and 5 bases at J, with 9 bases between the two ends. CDR1 is MNHNS and CDR2 is SASEGT in the germline V gene. CDR3: CASSEGGNDQPQHF. DNA of the CDR3: TGTGCCAGCAGTGAAGGGGGGAATGATCAGCCCCAGCATTTT.